This TCR beta chain was documented in a study of cytomegalovirus exposure and HLA in healthy donors. Unmatched junction bases numbered 7, after V lost 4 bases and J lost 1 base. CDR3 length: 15 amino acids. The V gene's germline CDR1 is SGHRS and CDR2 YFSETQ. Researchers ran the PCR with 60 Vbeta and 13 Jbeta primers. This table comes from immunoSEQ multiplex PCR, and its TCRdb copy is limited to in-frame clones, with some not included. In the table there are about 130,000 clones, roughly 17% of which are singletons. This clone has just a few counts. V is TRBV5-1 and J is TRBJ1-1; 7 bases line up with TRBD1. The sample consisted of PBMCs. This sequence was found in a female donor in good health and CMV-seropositive. The CDR3 protein is CASSRTGTENTEAFF. CDR3 coding DNA: TGCGCCAGCAGCAGGACCGGGACAGAGAACACTGAAGCTTTCTTT.